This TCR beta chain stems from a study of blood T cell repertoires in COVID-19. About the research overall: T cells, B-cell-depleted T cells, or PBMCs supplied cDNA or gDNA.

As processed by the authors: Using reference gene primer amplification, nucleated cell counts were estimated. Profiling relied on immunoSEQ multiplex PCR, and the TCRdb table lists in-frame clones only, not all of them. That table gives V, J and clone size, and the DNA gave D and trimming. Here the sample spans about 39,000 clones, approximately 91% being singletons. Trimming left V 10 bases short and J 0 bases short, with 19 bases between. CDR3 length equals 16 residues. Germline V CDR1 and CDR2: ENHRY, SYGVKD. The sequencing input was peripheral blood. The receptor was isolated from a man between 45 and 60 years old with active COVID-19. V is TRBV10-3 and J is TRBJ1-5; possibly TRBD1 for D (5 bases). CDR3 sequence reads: CATGGEGTDSNQPQHF. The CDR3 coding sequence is TGTGCCACTGGGGGGGAGGGCACAGATAGCAATCAGCCCCAGCATTTT.